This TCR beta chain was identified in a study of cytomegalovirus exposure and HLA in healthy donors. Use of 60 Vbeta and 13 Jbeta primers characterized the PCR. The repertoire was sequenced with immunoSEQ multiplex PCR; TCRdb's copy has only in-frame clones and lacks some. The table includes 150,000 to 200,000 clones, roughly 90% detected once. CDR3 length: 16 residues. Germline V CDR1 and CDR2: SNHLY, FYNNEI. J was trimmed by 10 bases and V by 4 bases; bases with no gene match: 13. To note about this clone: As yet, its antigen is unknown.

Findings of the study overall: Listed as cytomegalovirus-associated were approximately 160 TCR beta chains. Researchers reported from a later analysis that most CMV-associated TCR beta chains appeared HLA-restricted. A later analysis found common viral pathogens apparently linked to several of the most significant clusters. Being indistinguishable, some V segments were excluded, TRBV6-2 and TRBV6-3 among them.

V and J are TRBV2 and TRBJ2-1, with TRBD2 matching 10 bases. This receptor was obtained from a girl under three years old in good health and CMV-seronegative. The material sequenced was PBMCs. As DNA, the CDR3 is TGTGCCAGCAGTGCCCGTGGGCTAGCGGGAGTCGGGGAGCAGTTCTTC. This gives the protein CASSARGLAGVGEQFF.